This note documents a single TCR beta chain sequence. The sample originates from a study of blood T cell repertoires in COVID-19. Across the study: Sources were T cells, B-cell-depleted T cells, or PBMCs; the material itself was cDNA or gDNA.

In the original processing: Reference gene primer amplification gave estimated nucleated cell counts. Data came from immunoSEQ multiplex PCR; TCRdb stores just in-frame clones and leaves some out. V and J calls and clone size are as listed in that table; D and trimming were resolved from the DNA. Among around 310,000 clones listed, nearly 90% were seen once. This CDR3 contains 13 residues. The V and J ends lost 3 bases and 5 bases respectively, with 10 bases between them. The germline CDR1 and CDR2 sequences are LNHDA and SQIVND (reference sequence). Patients at the Seattle site were enrolled during active infection and followed longitudinally.

The clonotype comes from a middle-aged woman with COVID-19, enrolled during active disease. Sequenced sample: peripheral blood. The rearrangement joins TRBV19 to TRBJ1-2; D might be TRBD1 (5 bases). CDR3 DNA sequence: TGTGCCAGTAGTATCTTAGGGGCTTATGGCTACACCTTC. Amino acids: CASSILGAYGYTF.